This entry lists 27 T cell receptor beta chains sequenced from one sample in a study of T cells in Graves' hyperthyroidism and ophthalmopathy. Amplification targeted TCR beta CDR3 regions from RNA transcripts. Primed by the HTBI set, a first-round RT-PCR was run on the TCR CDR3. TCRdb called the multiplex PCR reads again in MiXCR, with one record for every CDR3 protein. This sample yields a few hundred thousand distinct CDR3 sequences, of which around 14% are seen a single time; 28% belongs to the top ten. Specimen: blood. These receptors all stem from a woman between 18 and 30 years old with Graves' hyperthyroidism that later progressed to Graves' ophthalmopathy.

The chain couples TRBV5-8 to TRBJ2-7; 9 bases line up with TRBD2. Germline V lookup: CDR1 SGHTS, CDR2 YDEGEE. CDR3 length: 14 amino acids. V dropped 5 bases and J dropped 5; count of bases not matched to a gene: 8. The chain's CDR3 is CASSRTSAKDEQYF. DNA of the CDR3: TGTGCCAGCAGTCGGACTAGCGCTAAGGACGAGCAGTACTTC.

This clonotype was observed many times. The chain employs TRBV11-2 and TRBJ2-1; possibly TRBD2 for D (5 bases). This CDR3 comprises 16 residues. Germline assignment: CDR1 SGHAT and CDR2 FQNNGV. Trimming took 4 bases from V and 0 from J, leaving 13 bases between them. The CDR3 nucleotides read TGTGCCAGCAGCTCCAGCGGACGTTACTCCTACAATGAGCAGTTCTTC. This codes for CASSSSGRYSYNEQFF.

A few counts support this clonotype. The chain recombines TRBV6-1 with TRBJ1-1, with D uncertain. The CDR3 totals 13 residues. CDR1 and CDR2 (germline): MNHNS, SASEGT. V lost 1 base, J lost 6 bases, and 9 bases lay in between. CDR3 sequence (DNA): TGTGCCAGCAGTGAAGGATACATCGCTGAAGCTTTCTTT. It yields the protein CASSEGYIAEAFF.

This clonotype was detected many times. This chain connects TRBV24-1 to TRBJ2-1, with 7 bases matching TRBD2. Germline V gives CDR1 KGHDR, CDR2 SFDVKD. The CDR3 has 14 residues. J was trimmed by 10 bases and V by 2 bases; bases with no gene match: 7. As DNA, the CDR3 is TGTGCCACCAGTGATTCTTGGACTAGGGAGGAGCAGTTCTTC. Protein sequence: CATSDSWTREEQFF.

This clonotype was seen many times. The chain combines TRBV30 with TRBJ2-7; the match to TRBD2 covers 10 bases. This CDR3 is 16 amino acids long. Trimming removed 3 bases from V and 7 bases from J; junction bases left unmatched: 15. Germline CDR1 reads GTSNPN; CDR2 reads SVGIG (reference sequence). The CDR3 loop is CAWSPLRAGGPREQYF. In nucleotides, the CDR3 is TGTGCCTGGAGCCCGCTCCGAGCGGGAGGGCCTAGAGAGCAGTACTTC.

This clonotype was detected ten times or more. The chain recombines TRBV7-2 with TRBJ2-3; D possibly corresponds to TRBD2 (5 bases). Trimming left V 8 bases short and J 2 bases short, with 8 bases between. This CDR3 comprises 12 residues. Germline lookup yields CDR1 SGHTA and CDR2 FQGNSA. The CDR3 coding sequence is TGTGCCAGCGGGAGATACACAGATACGCAGTATTTT. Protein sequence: CASGRYTDTQYF.

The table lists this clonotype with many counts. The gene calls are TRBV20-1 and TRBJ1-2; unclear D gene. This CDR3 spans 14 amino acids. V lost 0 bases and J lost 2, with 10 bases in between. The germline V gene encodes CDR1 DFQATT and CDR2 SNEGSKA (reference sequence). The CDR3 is CSAREDGLNYGYTF. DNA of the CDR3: TGCAGTGCTAGAGAGGACGGACTGAACTATGGCTACACCTTC.

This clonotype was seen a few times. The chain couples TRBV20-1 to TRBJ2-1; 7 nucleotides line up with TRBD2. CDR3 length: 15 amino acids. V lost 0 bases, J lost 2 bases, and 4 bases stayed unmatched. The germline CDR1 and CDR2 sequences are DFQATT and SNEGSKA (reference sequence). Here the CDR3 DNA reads TGCAGTGCTAGAGATTCGGCGGGAGCCTACAATGAGCAGTTCTTC. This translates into CSARDSAGAYNEQFF.

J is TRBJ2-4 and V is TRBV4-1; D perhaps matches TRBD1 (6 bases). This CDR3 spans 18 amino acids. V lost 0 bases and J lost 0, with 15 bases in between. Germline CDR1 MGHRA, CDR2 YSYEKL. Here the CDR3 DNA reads TGCGCCAGCAGCCAAGAACGGCAGGGGACACTAGCCAAAAACATTCAGTACTTC. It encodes CASSQERQGTLAKNIQYF.

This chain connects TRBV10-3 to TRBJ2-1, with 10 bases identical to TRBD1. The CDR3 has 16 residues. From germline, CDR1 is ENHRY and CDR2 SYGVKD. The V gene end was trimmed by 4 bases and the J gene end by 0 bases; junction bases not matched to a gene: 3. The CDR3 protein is CAISGQGASSYNEQFF. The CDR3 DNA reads TGTGCCATCAGTGGACAGGGGGCGAGCTCCTACAATGAGCAGTTCTTC.

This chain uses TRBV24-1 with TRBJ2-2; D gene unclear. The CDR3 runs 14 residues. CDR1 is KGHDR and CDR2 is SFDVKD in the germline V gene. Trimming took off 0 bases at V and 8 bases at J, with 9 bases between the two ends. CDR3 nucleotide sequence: TGTGCCACCAGTGATTTGAGACGGGCTGGGGAGCTGTTTTTT. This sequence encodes CATSDLRRAGELFF.

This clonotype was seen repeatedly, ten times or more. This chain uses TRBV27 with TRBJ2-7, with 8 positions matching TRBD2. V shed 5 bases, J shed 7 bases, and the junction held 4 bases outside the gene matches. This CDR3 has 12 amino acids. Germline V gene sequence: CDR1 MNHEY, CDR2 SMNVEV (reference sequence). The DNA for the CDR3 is TGTGCCAGCAGTCCAGGCGGGGGGGAGCAGTACTTC. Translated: CASSPGGGEQYF.

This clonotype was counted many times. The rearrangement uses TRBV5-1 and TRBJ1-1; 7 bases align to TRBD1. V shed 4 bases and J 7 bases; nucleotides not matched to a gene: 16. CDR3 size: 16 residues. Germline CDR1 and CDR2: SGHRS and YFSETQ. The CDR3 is CASSPPGQYPSGEAFF. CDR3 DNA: TGCGCCAGCAGCCCCCCGGGACAGTACCCTTCGGGTGAAGCTTTCTTT.

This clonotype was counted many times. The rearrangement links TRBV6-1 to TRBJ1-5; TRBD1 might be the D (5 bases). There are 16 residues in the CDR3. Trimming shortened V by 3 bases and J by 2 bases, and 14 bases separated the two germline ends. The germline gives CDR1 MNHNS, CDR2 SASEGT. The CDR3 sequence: CASSDYMGEGNQPQHF. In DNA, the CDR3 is TGTGCCAGCAGTGATTATATGGGGGAAGGCAATCAGCCCCAGCATTTT.

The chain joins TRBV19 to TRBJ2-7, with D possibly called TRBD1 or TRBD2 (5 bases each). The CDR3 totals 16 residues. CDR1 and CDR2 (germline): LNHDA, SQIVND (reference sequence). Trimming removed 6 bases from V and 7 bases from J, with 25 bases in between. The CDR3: CASSLTGRDGLREQYF. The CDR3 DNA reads TGTGCCAGTAGCCTGACCGGCAGGGACGGCTTGCGAGAGCAGTACTTC.

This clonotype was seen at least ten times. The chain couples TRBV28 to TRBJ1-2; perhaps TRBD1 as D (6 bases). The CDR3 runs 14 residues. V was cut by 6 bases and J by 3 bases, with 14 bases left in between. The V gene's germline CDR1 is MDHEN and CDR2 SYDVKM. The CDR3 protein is CASRRWDMDYGYTF. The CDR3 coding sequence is TGTGCCAGCAGAAGGTGGGACATGGACTATGGCTACACCTTC.

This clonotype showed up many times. The chain's CDR3 is CASIPTSGNNEQFF. DNA of the CDR3: TGTGCCAGCATCCCCACTAGCGGGAACAATGAGCAGTTCTTC. The chain employs TRBV28 and TRBJ2-1, with TRBD2 identical over 10 bases. The CDR3 extends over 14 amino acids. The ends lost 7 bases at V and 5 bases at J; junction bases unmatched: 5. Germline CDR1 reads MDHEN; CDR2 reads SYDVKM. The full variable domain, completed using reference TRBV28 and TRBJ2-1, is DVKVTQSSRYLVKRTGEKVFLECVQDMDHENMFWYRQDPGLGLRLIYFSYDVKMKEKGDIPEGYSVSREKKERFSLILESASTNQTSMYLCASIPTSGNNEQFFGPGTRLTVL.

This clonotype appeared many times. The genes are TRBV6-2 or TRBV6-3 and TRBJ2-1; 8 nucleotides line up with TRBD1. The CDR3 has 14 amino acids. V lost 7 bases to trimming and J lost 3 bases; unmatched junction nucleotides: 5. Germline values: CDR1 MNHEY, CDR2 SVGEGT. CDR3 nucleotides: TGTGCCAGCAACGCGGGACAGGACTACAATGAGCAGTTCTTC. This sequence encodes CASNAGQDYNEQFF.

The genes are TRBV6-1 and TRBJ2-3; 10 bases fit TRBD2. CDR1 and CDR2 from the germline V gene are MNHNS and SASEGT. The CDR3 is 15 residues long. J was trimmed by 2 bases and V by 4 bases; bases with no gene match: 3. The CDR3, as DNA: TGTGCCAGCAGTGTAGCGGGAGGCTACACAGATACGCAGTATTTT. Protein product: CASSVAGGYTDTQYF.

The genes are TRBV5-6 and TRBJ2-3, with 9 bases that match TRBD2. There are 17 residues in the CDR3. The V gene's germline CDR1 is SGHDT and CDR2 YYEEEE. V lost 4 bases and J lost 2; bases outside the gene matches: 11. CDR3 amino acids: CASSTALSGSNTDTQYF. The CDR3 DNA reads TGTGCCAGCAGCACCGCTCTTAGCGGGAGCAACACAGATACGCAGTATTTT.

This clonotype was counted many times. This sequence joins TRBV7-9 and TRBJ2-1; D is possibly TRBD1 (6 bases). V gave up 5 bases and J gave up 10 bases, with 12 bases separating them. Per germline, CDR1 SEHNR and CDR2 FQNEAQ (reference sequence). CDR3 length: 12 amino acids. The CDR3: CASSTPGVEQFF. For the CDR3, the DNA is TGTGCCAGCAGCACCCCAGGGGTCGAGCAGTTCTTC.

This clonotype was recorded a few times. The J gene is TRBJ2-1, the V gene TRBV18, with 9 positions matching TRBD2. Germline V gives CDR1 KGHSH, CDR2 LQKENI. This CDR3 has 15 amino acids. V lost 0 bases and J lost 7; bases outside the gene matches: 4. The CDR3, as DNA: TGTGCCAGCTCACCACCTAGCGGGAGTATGAATGAGCAGTTCTTC. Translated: CASSPPSGSMNEQFF.

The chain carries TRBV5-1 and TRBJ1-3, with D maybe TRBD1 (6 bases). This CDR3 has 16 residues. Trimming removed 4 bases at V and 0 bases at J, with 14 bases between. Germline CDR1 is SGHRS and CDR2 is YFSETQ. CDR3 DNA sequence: TGCGCCAGCAGCAACGGGGACACAACCTCTGGAAACACCATATATTTT. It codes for CASSNGDTTSGNTIYF.

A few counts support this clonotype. Here the CDR3 reads CASSESNLLAPSSYNEQFF. CDR3 coding DNA: TGCGCCAGCAGTGAGTCCAATTTACTAGCGCCCAGCTCCTACAATGAGCAGTTCTTC. V and J are TRBV10-2 and TRBJ2-1; 7 positions agree with TRBD2. V lost 0 bases and J lost 0; bases outside the gene matches: 11. The length of the CDR3 is 19 residues. Germline V gene sequence: CDR1 WSHSY, CDR2 SAAADI.

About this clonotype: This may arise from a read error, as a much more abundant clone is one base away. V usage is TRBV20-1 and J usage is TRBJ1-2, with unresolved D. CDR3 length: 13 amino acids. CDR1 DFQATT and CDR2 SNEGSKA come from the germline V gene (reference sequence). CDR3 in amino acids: CSAPIRTGYGFTF. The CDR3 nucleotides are TGCAGTGCTCCAATCCGGACGGGCTATGGCTTCACCTTC.

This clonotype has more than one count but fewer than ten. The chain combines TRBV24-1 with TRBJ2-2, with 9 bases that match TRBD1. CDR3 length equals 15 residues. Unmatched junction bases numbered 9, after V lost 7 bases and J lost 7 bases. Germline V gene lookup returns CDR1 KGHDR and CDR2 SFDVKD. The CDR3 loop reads CATRGQGTSGGELFF. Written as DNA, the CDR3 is TGTGCCACCAGGGGACAGGGTACAAGTGGCGGGGAGCTGTTTTTT.

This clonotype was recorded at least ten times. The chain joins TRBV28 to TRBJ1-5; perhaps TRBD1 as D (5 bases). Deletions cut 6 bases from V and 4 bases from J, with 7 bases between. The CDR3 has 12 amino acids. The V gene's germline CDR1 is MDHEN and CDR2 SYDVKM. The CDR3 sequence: CASRGLNQPQHF. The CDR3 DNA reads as TGTGCCAGCAGGGGACTAAATCAGCCCCAGCATTTT.